What follows are 8 T cell receptor beta chains derived from one specimen sequenced in a study of T cells in Graves' hyperthyroidism and ophthalmopathy. Researchers took RNA transcripts and amplified the TCR beta CDR3 regions from them. An initial round of RT-PCR targeting the TCR CDR3 relied on the HTBI primer set. MiXCR, applied by TCRdb to the multiplex PCR reads, yields one record per CDR3 protein. The sample has 40,000 to 55,000 distinct CDR3 sequences, 49% seen once. The sample consisted of peripheral blood or thyroid tissue (not recorded which). The receptors stem from a woman aged 45-60 years with Graves' hyperthyroidism.

Comments on this clonotype: The CDR3 does not close with the conserved phenylalanine or tryptophan, likely indicating a read error. J is TRBJ2-7 and V is TRBV7-2; D may be TRBD2 (6 bases). CDR1 is SGHTA and CDR2 is FQGNSA in the germline V gene. This CDR3 comprises 14 residues. The CDR3 is CASSLDHGSGEQYL. CDR3 coding DNA: TGCGCCAGCAGCTTAGATCACGGGAGCGGCGAGCAGTACCTC.

This clonotype has ten or more counts. The gene calls are TRBV7-9 and TRBJ2-7, with TRBD1 as a possible D gene (5 bases). This CDR3 region has 16 residues. Trimming removed 1 base at V and 0 bases at J, with 13 bases between. CDR1 is SEHNR, CDR2 FQNEAQ, per germline (reference sequence). The CDR3: CASSLVRVGTSYEQYF. CDR3 nucleotides: TGTGCCAGCAGCTTAGTCAGGGTTGGAACCTCCTACGAGCAGTACTTC.

The chain carries TRBV10-3 and TRBJ2-7; the D gene is possibly TRBD1 (6 bases). This CDR3 spans 13 amino acids. Germline V gene lookup returns CDR1 ENHRY and CDR2 SYGVKD. Trimming took off 10 bases at V and 0 bases at J, with 13 bases between the two ends. The chain's CDR3 is CATLNRDSYEQYF. For the CDR3, the DNA is TGTGCCACTCTGAACAGGGACTCCTACGAGCAGTACTTC.

This clonotype has a count of ten or more. The V call is TRBV7-9, the J call TRBJ1-2, with D possibly TRBD1 on 5 matching bases. The V gene's germline CDR1 is SEHNR and CDR2 FQNEAQ (reference sequence). CDR3 length: 13 residues. The germline V and J ends were trimmed by 5 bases and 8 bases, with 15 bases remaining between them. The CDR3 DNA sequence: TGTGCCAGCAGCCCCGAGGGGTTGGGGGGCTACACCTTC. Amino acid sequence: CASSPEGLGGYTF.

This clonotype came up many times. The chain has TRBV20-1 and TRBJ2-5, with D maybe TRBD2 (6 bases). CDR1 and CDR2 from the germline V gene are DFQATT and SNEGSKA (reference sequence). The V gene lost 5 bases and the J gene lost 2 bases, with 15 bases spanning the gap. CDR3 length equals 14 residues. DNA for the CDR3: TGCAGTGCTCCCCGGGGAGGCAGGCAAGAGACCCAGTACTTC. Translating it yields CSAPRGGRQETQYF.

The V and J genes are TRBV20-1 and TRBJ2-7; 7 nucleotides match TRBD1. The CDR3 is 13 residues long. The V segment lost 4 bases and the J segment 4 bases; nucleotides outside the gene matches: 7. From germline, CDR1 is DFQATT and CDR2 SNEGSKA (reference sequence). As DNA, the CDR3 is TGCAGTGCTATCGACAGGGCGGCGTACGAGCAGTACTTC. Its translation is CSAIDRAAYEQYF.

This clonotype showed up many times. This chain links TRBV5-1 with TRBJ1-3; 9 bases align to TRBD1. The germline V gene encodes CDR1 SGHRS and CDR2 YFSETQ. Losses at the gene ends were 3 bases for V and 0 bases for J; bases not matched to a gene: 1. This CDR3 spans 15 amino acids. The CDR3 region is CASSSTGGSGNTIYF. CDR3 bases: TGCGCCAGCAGCTCGACAGGGGGCTCTGGAAACACCATATATTTT.

This clonotype was detected many times. The rearrangement links TRBV28 to TRBJ1-4; 8 nucleotides agree with TRBD1. Germline V gene data show CDR1 as MDHEN and CDR2 as SYDVKM. V was clipped by 5 bases and J by 7 bases; unmatched bases: 9. The CDR3 totals 15 residues. CDR3 loop: CASSLTRDRSEKLFF. CDR3 in DNA: TGTGCCAGCAGTCTCACACGGGACAGGTCTGAAAAACTGTTTTTT.